One and the same sample provided the 27 T cell receptor beta chains below, sequenced in a study of breast tumors, draining lymph nodes, adjacent tissues. One entry per CDR3 protein results from TCRdb running MiXCR on the multiplex PCR reads. The profile shows some 130,000 distinct CDR3 sequences, under 25% of them singletons. Axillary draining lymph nodes of breast cancer patients supplied the node samples. The sequenced material came from axillary lymph node tissue. The source of these receptors is a female donor with breast cancer. Some clones in this sample may be carry-over from other donors' samples.

This clonotype was counted many times. The genes are TRBV29-1 and TRBJ2-1, with 8 bases aligning to TRBD2. V trimming: 7 bases; J trimming: 9 bases; junction bases outside the gene matches: 11. There are 13 residues in the CDR3. CDR1 is SQVTM, CDR2 ANQGSEA, per germline. This CDR3 reads CSGTSGSIGEQFF. The CDR3 DNA sequence: TGCAGCGGGACCAGCGGGAGTATCGGTGAGCAGTTCTTC.

In this sample, this clonotype turned up many times. V gene TRBV20-1 combines with J gene TRBJ2-3; 11 bases are a match to TRBD2. CDR3 size: 15 residues. Trimming cost V 0 bases and J 4 bases; bases outside gene matches: 3. From germline, CDR1 is DFQATT and CDR2 SNEGSKA (reference sequence). This CDR3 is CSARDLAGGADTQYF. As DNA, the CDR3 is TGCAGTGCTAGAGATCTAGCGGGAGGCGCAGATACGCAGTATTTT.

This clonotype was seen repeatedly, ten times or more. The rearrangement uses TRBV4-1 and TRBJ2-5, with a possible D match to TRBD2 (5 bases). Between the trimmed V and J ends, which lost 0 bases and 5 bases, there was a span of 10 bases. The CDR3 length is 14 residues. Germline CDR1 is MGHRA and CDR2 is YSYEKL. CDR3 nucleotides: TGCGCCAGCAGCCAAGATCCTAGAGGGGAGACCCAGTACTTC. Protein sequence: CASSQDPRGETQYF.

This clonotype was recorded at least ten times. V gene TRBV4-1 combines with J gene TRBJ1-2; 7 bases are a match to TRBD1. The length of the CDR3 is 16 residues. Germline assignment: CDR1 MGHRA and CDR2 YSYEKL. V trimming: 0 bases; J trimming: 4 bases; junction bases outside the gene matches: 8. CDR3: CASSQDLRAGGYGYTF. The CDR3 DNA reads as TGCGCCAGCAGCCAAGATCTTCGGGCAGGGGGCTATGGCTACACCTTC.

This clonotype was recorded a few times. CDR3 residues: CASSPRGTGETQYF. CDR3 DNA: TGTGCCAGCTCACCACGGGGGACAGGGGAGACCCAGTACTTC. The chain has TRBV18 and TRBJ2-5; 9 positions agree with TRBD1. Germline assignment: CDR1 KGHSH and CDR2 LQKENI. J was trimmed by 5 bases and V by 1 base; bases with no gene match: 2. The CDR3 is 14 residues long. The full variable domain, completed using reference TRBV18 and TRBJ2-5, is NAGVMQNPRHLVRRRGQEARLRCSPMKGHSHVYWYRQLPEEGLKFMVYLQKENIIDESGMPKERFSAEFPKEGPSILRIQQVVRGDSAAYFCASSPRGTGETQYFGPGTRLLVL.

This clonotype has ten or more counts. The chain is built from TRBV5-1 and TRBJ2-3; a weak D match, TRBD1 (6 bases). The CDR3 loop spans 16 amino acids. Looked up from germline, CDR1 is SGHRS and CDR2 is YFSETQ. The germline V and J ends were trimmed by 0 bases and 3 bases, with 14 bases remaining between them. Here the CDR3 DNA reads TGCGCCAGCAGCTTGGGGGGGCTACAGGGAACAGATACGCAGTATTTT. It is translated as CASSLGGLQGTDTQYF.

As regards this clonotype: Since a much larger clone is just one base distant, this may be a read error. This chain joins TRBV28 and TRBJ1-6; D unclear. CDR1 is MDHEN and CDR2 is SYDVKM in the germline V gene. The CDR3 is 15 amino acids. The CDR3 DNA reads as TGTGCCAGCCTCCAAGGGAGGGCGAGGACGTCACCCCTCCTCTTT. This translates into CASLQGRARTSPLLF.

This clonotype was seen at least ten times. This chain connects TRBV15 to TRBJ2-1; 16 bases align to TRBD2. With 5 bases clipped from V and 8 bases from J, the junction kept 3 bases outside the gene matches. This CDR3 is built from 15 residues. Looked up from germline, CDR1 is LNHNV and CDR2 is YYDKDF (reference sequence). The CDR3 nucleotides read TGTGCCACCAGCGGGACTAGCGGGGGGGGCCATGAGCAGTTCTTC. It is translated as CATSGTSGGGHEQFF. The full variable domain, rest sourced from reference TRBV15 and TRBJ2-1, is DAMVIQNPRYQVTQFGKPVTLSCSQTLNHNVMYWYQQKSSQAPKLLFHYYDKDFNNEADTPDNFQSRRPNTSFCFLDIRSPGLGDTAMYLCATSGTSGGGHEQFFGPGTRLTVL.

V is TRBV10-3 and J is TRBJ1-5, with D possibly matching TRBD1 (5 bases). The germline V gene has CDR1 ENHRY and CDR2 SYGVKD. This CDR3 has 14 amino acids. Trimming took off 4 bases at V and 0 bases at J, with 7 bases between the two ends. This CDR3 is CAISGQNSNQPQHF. The DNA for the CDR3 is TGTGCCATCAGTGGACAGAATAGCAATCAGCCCCAGCATTTT.

This clonotype was detected a few times. The genes are TRBV19 and TRBJ2-3, with TRBD2 matching 13 bases. The V segment lost 6 bases and the J segment 4 bases; nucleotides outside the gene matches: 4. This CDR3 is built from 15 residues. Germline V gene sequence: CDR1 LNHDA, CDR2 SQIVND (reference sequence). CDR3 DNA sequence: TGTGCCAGTAGCAGGACTAGCGGGAGTTCAGATACGCAGTATTTT. This encodes CASSRTSGSSDTQYF.

This chain connects TRBV3-1 to TRBJ1-5; tentatively, D is TRBD1 (6 bases). The CDR3 has 14 amino acids. Germline-derived CDR1 and CDR2 are LGHDT and YNNKEL (reference sequence). V was cut by 3 bases and J by 5 bases, with 11 bases left in between. CDR3 protein: CASSHRAGDQPQHF. In DNA, the CDR3 is TGTGCCAGCAGCCACCGGGCAGGGGATCAGCCCCAGCATTTT.

Only a few counts were recorded for this clonotype. A single base separates this from a much larger clone, so it may be a read error. The chain is built from TRBV10-3 and TRBJ2-1; D could derive from TRBD1 or TRBD2 (6 bases each). Germline V lookup: CDR1 ENHRY, CDR2 SYGVKD. The CDR3 runs to 14 residues. The CDR3 DNA follows: TGTGCCGTCAGTGAGGGGGGCGCAGGGTATGAGCAGTTCTTC. Protein product: CAVSEGGAGYEQFF.

There are many counts of this clonotype. The CDR3 protein is CASYSPGTGFYEQYF. CDR3 nucleotides: TGTGCCAGCTACTCCCCCGGGACAGGGTTTTACGAGCAGTACTTC. The V and J genes are TRBV6-2 or TRBV6-3 and TRBJ2-7; TRBD1 aligns across 9 bases. The germline V gene encodes CDR1 MNHEY and CDR2 SVGEGT. The CDR3 is 15 residues long. The junction had 12 bases not matched to a gene; V was cut back by 8 bases and J by 4 bases.

In its sample, this clonotype was seen once. Since a much larger clone is just one base distant, this may be a read error. This sequence joins TRBV12-3 or TRBV12-4 and TRBJ2-7; TRBD2 aligns across 8 bases. CDR3 length: 15 residues. Written as DNA, the CDR3 is TGTGCCAGCAGTTCTCCCTCGGGAGGGACCTACGAGCGGTACTTC. This translates into CASSSPSGGTYERYF.

A few counts support this clonotype. V and J are TRBV16 and TRBJ2-7, with D possibly TRBD1 on 5 matching bases. CDR3 length equals 15 residues. The V end was cut by 0 bases, the J end by 7 bases, with 16 bases between. CDR1 is KGHSY, CDR2 FQNENV, per germline. Here the CDR3 DNA reads TGTGCCAGCAGCCAATCGGCAGGGATGAGGAAGGAGCAGTACTTC. Amino acid sequence: CASSQSAGMRKEQYF.

In the case of this clonotype: A much larger clone lies a single base off, so this may be a read error. The chain couples TRBV4-1 to TRBJ2-2, with D tentatively TRBD1 (6 bases). The CDR3 has 15 amino acids. Germline CDR1 reads MGHRA; CDR2 reads YSYEKL. V lost 3 bases and J lost 7, with 15 bases in between. The DNA of the CDR3 is TGCGCCAGCAGCCACCGACAGGTTTCGATCGGGGAGCTGTTTTTT. Its translation: CASSHRQVSIGELFF.

This clonotype was counted at least ten times. The V call is TRBV20-1, the J call TRBJ2-7; no firm D call. Per germline, CDR1 DFQATT and CDR2 SNEGSKA (reference sequence). Trimming cost V 3 bases and J 6 bases, with 12 bases left between them. There are 12 residues in the CDR3. CDR3 region: CSARAGPGEQYF. In nucleotides, the CDR3 is TGCAGTGCTAGGGCAGGCCCTGGCGAGCAGTACTTC.

This clonotype was found many times. The V call is TRBV7-8, the J call TRBJ1-3; D not certain. This CDR3 spans 14 amino acids. The germline V gene encodes CDR1 SGHVS and CDR2 FQNEAQ. The ends were cut back, 1 base at V and 4 bases at J, with 8 bases in the middle. The CDR3 loop is CASSLEQRGNTIYF. DNA for the CDR3: TGTGCCAGCAGCTTAGAGCAGAGGGGAAACACCATATATTTT.

This clonotype was detected ten times or more. The rearrangement links TRBV14 to TRBJ2-5, with D tentatively TRBD2 (5 bases). Germline CDR1 is SGHDN and CDR2 is FVKESK. The CDR3 length is 14 residues. With 1 base removed from V and 7 bases from J, the gap between germline ends came to 13 bases. CDR3 DNA: TGTGCCAGCAGCCAAGGTCTGTTCGGAGGGACCCAGTACTTC. It codes for CASSQGLFGGTQYF.

This clonotype was detected ten times or more. The gene calls are TRBV19 and TRBJ2-7, with unresolved D. CDR3 length: 13 residues. V lost 3 bases and J lost 2, with 8 bases in between. Per the germline V gene, CDR1 is LNHDA and CDR2 is SQIVND (reference sequence). CDR3: CASSIGSPYEQYF. The DNA of the CDR3 is TGTGCCAGTAGTATTGGCAGCCCCTACGAGCAGTACTTC. Looking up the rest from reference TRBV19 and TRBJ2-7 gives the full variable domain: DGGITQSPKYLFRKEGQNVTLSCEQNLNHDAMYWYRQDPGQGLRLIYYSQIVNDFQKGDIAEGYSVSREKKESFPLTVTSAQKNPTAFYLCASSIGSPYEQYFGPGTRLTVT.

This clonotype was seen at least ten times. The V gene is TRBV9, the J gene TRBJ2-3; perhaps TRBD1 as D (6 bases). The CDR3 is 14 amino acids. Trimming pared 0 bases from V and 6 bases from J, leaving 11 bases between. Germline-derived CDR1 and CDR2 are SGDLS and YYNGEE. The CDR3 region is CASSVALGADTQYF. DNA of the CDR3: TGTGCCAGCAGCGTAGCTTTGGGGGCGGATACGCAGTATTTT. Filled out from reference TRBV9 and TRBJ2-3, the complete variable domain reads DSGVTQTPKHLITATGQRVTLRCSPRSGDLSVYWYQQSLDQGLQFLIQYYNGEERAKGNILERFSAQQFPDLHSELNLSSLELGDSALYFCASSVALGADTQYFGPGTRLTVL.

The V call is TRBV19, the J call TRBJ2-5; 9 bases match TRBD1. Germline-derived CDR1 and CDR2 are LNHDA and SQIVND (reference sequence). The CDR3 is 15 residues long. The ends lost 5 bases at V and 1 base at J; junction bases unmatched: 5. For the CDR3, the DNA is TGTGCCAGTAGTCTTTGGACAGGGGTCCAAGAGACCCAGTACTTC. Its protein is CASSLWTGVQETQYF.

Details on this clonotype: A read error may be the cause here, since a much bigger clone is one base away. The CDR3 bases are TGTGCCAGCTCACCACCGGGACAGGCCTCCTACGGGCAGTACTTC. Residues: CASSPPGQASYGQYF. This chain connects TRBV18 to TRBJ2-7; 8 bases are shared with TRBD1. Germline lookup yields CDR1 KGHSH and CDR2 LQKENI. CDR3 length: 15 residues.

This clonotype was recorded at least ten times. CDR3 sequence reads: CASSQGATGELFF. The CDR3 bases are TGTGCCAGCAGCCAAGGTGCCACCGGGGAGCTGTTTTTT. The rearrangement links TRBV4-2 to TRBJ2-2, with D unclear. V was clipped by 1 base and J by 4 bases, with 4 bases between them. Germline CDR1 is LGHNA and CDR2 is YNFKEQ. The CDR3 loop spans 13 amino acids.

This clonotype was picked up many times. This chain links TRBV7-2 with TRBJ2-1; tentatively, D is TRBD1 (5 bases). CDR1 is SGHTA, CDR2 FQGNSA, per germline. Trimming shortened V by 3 bases and J by 6 bases, and 6 bases separated the two germline ends. The CDR3 totals 12 residues. The CDR3: CASSFQGNEQFF. In DNA, the CDR3 is TGTGCCAGCAGCTTTCAGGGCAATGAGCAGTTCTTC.

The genes are TRBV27 and TRBJ1-5; D uncertain. The germline V and J ends were trimmed by 5 bases and 2 bases, with 10 bases remaining between them. Per the germline V gene, CDR1 is MNHEY and CDR2 is SMNVEV (reference sequence). The CDR3 length is 14 residues. CDR3 coding DNA: TGTGCCAGCAGTCCTCGGGTTTGCAATCAGCCCCAGCATTTT. Its protein is CASSPRVCNQPQHF.

This clonotype was counted at least ten times. This chain uses TRBV6-2 or TRBV6-3 with TRBJ2-7; 9 nucleotides align to TRBD2. The CDR3 has 14 residues. The V gene's germline CDR1 is MNHEY and CDR2 SVGEGT. The V and J ends lost 6 bases and 3 bases, in that order; junction bases with no gene match: 6. The CDR3 nucleotides are TGTGCCAGCAGGCTAGCGGGACGAAGCTACGAGCAGTACTTC. Translated: CASRLAGRSYEQYF.